Below are 21 T cell receptor beta chains sequenced from a single sample in a study of identical twins. Via MiXCR, TCRdb re-called the 5' RACE reads, giving one row per CDR3 protein. The profile shows a few hundred thousand distinct CDR3 sequences, more than 9.5% of them singletons. Another study also made use of these data, one on yellow fever vaccine responses in identical twins.

The material sequenced was memory (CD45RO+) T cells sorted from blood. These receptors all come from a woman younger than 30 in good health.

CDR3 coding DNA: TGCGCCAGCAGCTTGGGGGACTCCTTCACAGGGGATACGCAGTATTTT. Protein product: CASSLGDSFTGDTQYF. The chain links TRBV5-1 to TRBJ2-3; D is tentatively TRBD1 or TRBD2 (6 bases each). This CDR3 has 16 residues. The germline V gene encodes CDR1 SGHRS and CDR2 YFSETQ. V was shortened by 0 bases and J by 6 bases, with 17 bases between the two germline ends.

The chain's CDR3 is CSASRGLTYNEQFF. The CDR3 nucleotides read TGCAGTGCTAGTCGAGGACTAACTTACAATGAGCAGTTCTTC. The chain couples TRBV20-1 to TRBJ2-1; D perhaps matches TRBD2 (6 bases). Trimming stripped 3 bases from V and 4 bases from J, with 13 bases between. CDR1 is DFQATT and CDR2 is SNEGSKA in the germline V gene (reference sequence). The CDR3 spans 14 residues.

This chain links TRBV4-1 with TRBJ1-6; TRBD1 is a possible D gene (5 bases). The CDR3 extends over 14 amino acids. The V gene's germline CDR1 is MGHRA and CDR2 YSYEKL. V lost 4 bases and J 8 bases, leaving 12 bases between the germline ends. The CDR3 sequence: CASSRKGTYSPLHF. The DNA of the CDR3 is TGCGCCAGCAGCCGAAAGGGGACCTATTCACCCCTCCACTTT.

This clonotype was detected a few times. The V and J genes are TRBV11-3 and TRBJ2-1; no clear D gene. The length of the CDR3 is 16 residues. The V end was cut by 4 bases, the J end by 0 bases, with 13 bases between. Looked up from germline, CDR1 is SGHNT and CDR2 is YENEEA. The CDR3 protein is CASSSESSSSYNEQFF. Here the CDR3 DNA reads TGTGCCAGCAGCTCAGAATCCTCAAGCTCCTACAATGAGCAGTTCTTC.

Only a few counts were recorded for this clonotype. The rearrangement links TRBV20-1 to TRBJ1-6; D remains ambiguous. Germline V CDR1 and CDR2: DFQATT, SNEGSKA (reference sequence). V lost 2 bases to trimming and J lost 0 bases, with 5 bases between them. The CDR3 totals 14 residues. DNA of the CDR3: TGCAGTGCTAGAATAGGCTCCTATAATTCACCCCTCCACTTT. Translated, it gives CSARIGSYNSPLHF.

Concerning this clonotype itself: This may be a read error, as it is one base from a much larger clone. The V gene is TRBV5-1, the J gene TRBJ2-1; 7 positions agree with TRBD2. In germline, CDR1 is SGHRS, CDR2 YFSETQ. The CDR3 is 16 residues long. J gave up 5 bases and V 3 bases, and 11 bases lay outside the gene matches. The CDR3 DNA reads as TGCGCCAGCAGCTCTCGGGCAACGGGAGGAGACAATGAGCAGTTCTTC. Residues: CASSSRATGGDNEQFF.

There are a few counts of this clonotype. The CDR3 DNA follows: TGTGCCAGCAGCTCTCCATTATCAGATACGCAGTATTTT. It is translated as CASSSPLSDTQYF. The chain employs TRBV7-3 and TRBJ2-3; D is undetermined. CDR1 and CDR2 from the germline V gene are SGHTA and FQGTGA. The CDR3 has 13 residues. Trimming took off 4 bases at V and 4 bases at J, with 9 bases between the two ends.

The sample holds a few counts of this clonotype. The CDR3 nucleotides read TGCTGCGCTAGAGTCGTTTCCAGCCCTTCCCCGTCTGAGCAGTTCTTC. Translation: CCARVVSSPSPSEQFF. The rearrangement joins TRBV20-1 to TRBJ2-1; no firm D call. Germline CDR1 reads DFQATT; CDR2 reads SNEGSKA (reference sequence). This CDR3 spans 16 amino acids.

In this sample, this clonotype turned up a few times. J is TRBJ2-2 and V is TRBV5-1; TRBD1 matches at 10 bases. CDR3 length: 18 residues. The junction had 16 bases not matched to a gene; V was cut back by 7 bases and J by 4 bases. Per the germline V gene, CDR1 is SGHRS and CDR2 is YFSETQ. CDR3 loop: CASGINPAGTGVTGELFF. In DNA, the CDR3 is TGCGCCAGCGGTATTAACCCCGCAGGGACAGGGGTCACCGGGGAGCTGTTTTTT.

V usage is TRBV14 and J usage is TRBJ2-5; the D gene is possibly TRBD1 (5 bases). Trimming left V 0 bases short and J 2 bases short, with 10 bases between. CDR1 and CDR2 from the germline V gene are SGHDN and FVKESK. The CDR3 runs to 15 residues. CDR3 nucleotide sequence: TGTGCCAGCAGCCAAGAAAGGGGAAAACAAGAGACCCAGTACTTC. Its protein product is CASSQERGKQETQYF.

This clonotype was seen at least ten times. The chain carries TRBV7-2 and TRBJ2-1; D gene unclear. The CDR3 sequence is 14 residues long. With 1 base removed from V and 5 bases from J, the gap between germline ends came to 9 bases. Germline V gene data show CDR1 as SGHTA and CDR2 as FQGNSA. The chain's CDR3 is CASSLGGGNNEQFF. CDR3 in DNA: TGTGCCAGCAGCTTAGGCGGCGGTAACAATGAGCAGTTCTTC.

The chain couples TRBV20-1 to TRBJ2-5; 11 positions match TRBD2. V trimming: 5 bases; J trimming: 7 bases; junction bases outside the gene matches: 9. This CDR3 spans 14 amino acids. Germline V gives CDR1 DFQATT, CDR2 SNEGSKA (reference sequence). CDR3: CSAERLAGIGTQYF. In DNA form, the CDR3 reads TGCAGTGCTGAAAGACTAGCGGGGATCGGGACCCAGTACTTC.

This clonotype was observed many times. V gene TRBV12-3 or TRBV12-4 combines with J gene TRBJ2-7, with D perhaps given as TRBD1 or TRBD2 (5 bases each). The V end was cut by 5 bases, the J end by 6 bases, with 20 bases between. The CDR3 length is 15 residues. The DNA of the CDR3 is TGTGCCAGCAGTCGCACCGGGACCGCATTACCCGAGCAGTACTTC. It translates to CASSRTGTALPEQYF.

This clonotype came up a few times. The rearrangement links TRBV4-3 to TRBJ2-5; TRBD2 agrees at 11 bases. The CDR3 is made up of 16 amino acids. Germline assignment: CDR1 LGHNA and CDR2 YSLEER. The V segment lost 3 bases and the J segment 4 bases; nucleotides outside the gene matches: 7. CDR3 sequence reads: CASSQEGLAGGETQYF. CDR3 coding DNA: TGCGCCAGCAGCCAGGAAGGACTAGCGGGCGGAGAGACCCAGTACTTC.

This clonotype was detected a few times. The V call is TRBV6-5, the J call TRBJ2-6, with D unclear. Trimming pared 2 bases from V and 0 bases from J, leaving 8 bases between. The CDR3 spans 16 residues. CDR1 is MNHEY, CDR2 SVGAGI, per germline. CDR3 sequence (DNA): TGTGCCAGCAGTTACGAGTTCATCTCTGGGGCCAACGTCCTGACTTTC. It codes for CASSYEFISGANVLTF.

This clonotype was counted between two and nine times. The rearrangement joins TRBV7-9 to TRBJ2-7; the D is unclear. This CDR3 has 14 residues. The V end was cut by 0 bases, the J end by 2 bases, with 8 bases between. Germline lookup yields CDR1 SEHNR and CDR2 FQNEAQ (reference sequence). This chain's CDR3 is CASSLANSPYEQYF. CDR3 nucleotides: TGTGCCAGCAGCTTAGCGAACAGTCCCTACGAGCAGTACTTC. The full variable domain, its missing parts supplied by reference TRBV7-9 and TRBJ2-7, is DTGVSQNPRHKITKRGQNVTFRCDPISEHNRLYWYRQTLGQGPEFLTYFQNEAQLEKSRLLSDRFSAERPKGSFSTLEIQRTEQGDSAMYLCASSLANSPYEQYFGPGTRLTVT.

This clonotype was seen a handful of times. This chain joins TRBV4-3 and TRBJ2-1; TRBD2 agrees at 8 bases. Looked up from germline, CDR1 is LGHNA and CDR2 is YSLEER. This CDR3 contains 16 residues. With 0 bases clipped from V and 5 bases from J, the junction kept 6 bases outside the gene matches. CDR3 protein: CASSQDAAGADNEQFF. Written as DNA, the CDR3 is TGCGCCAGCAGCCAAGACGCAGCGGGAGCCGACAATGAGCAGTTCTTC.

This clonotype was counted a few times. The chain has TRBV12-3 or TRBV12-4 and TRBJ1-2, with D possibly TRBD1 on 5 matching bases. The CDR3 consists of 15 residues. V gave up 0 bases and J gave up 1 base, with 9 bases separating them. As DNA, the CDR3 is TGTGCCAGCAGTTTAGCGATGGGGGGTAACTATGGCTACACCTTC. This encodes CASSLAMGGNYGYTF.

The chain is built from TRBV6-5 and TRBJ2-2; D is undetermined. The V end was cut by 0 bases, the J end by 9 bases, with 14 bases between. Germline CDR1 and CDR2: MNHEY and SVGAGI. The CDR3 runs 15 residues. In nucleotides, the CDR3 is TGTGCCAGCAGTTACTCTCCGGGTAATGCGTGGGAGCTGTTTTTT. Its protein product is CASSYSPGNAWELFF.

The V gene is TRBV20-1, the J gene TRBJ2-1; the match to TRBD2 covers 11 bases. The germline gives CDR1 DFQATT, CDR2 SNEGSKA (reference sequence). Losses at the gene ends were 5 bases for V and 5 bases for J; bases not matched to a gene: 8. The CDR3 runs to 15 residues. CDR3 nucleotides: TGCAGTGCTCGCGGTAGCGGGAGGGGGAACAATGAGCAGTTCTTC. It codes for CSARGSGRGNNEQFF.

The V call is TRBV19, the J call TRBJ2-2; tentatively, D is TRBD2 (6 bases). There are 17 residues in the CDR3. V was shortened by 7 bases and J by 1 base, with 19 bases between the two germline ends. Germline assignment: CDR1 LNHDA and CDR2 SQIVND (reference sequence). Here the CDR3 reads CASTSRSGLRNTGELFF. DNA of the CDR3: TGTGCCAGTACCAGCCGGTCGGGACTCAGGAACACCGGGGAGCTGTTTTTT. Drawing the rest from reference TRBV19 and TRBJ2-2, the complete variable domain is DGGITQSPKYLFRKEGQNVTLSCEQNLNHDAMYWYRQDPGQGLRLIYYSQIVNDFQKGDIAEGYSVSREKKESFPLTVTSAQKNPTAFYLCASTSRSGLRNTGELFFGEGSRLTVL.